This T cell receptor beta chain was sequenced during a study of identical twins. V was clipped by 4 bases and J by 7 bases, with 20 bases between them. The germline gives CDR1 SQVTM, CDR2 ANQGSEA. CDR3 length: 15 residues. TCRdb reanalysed the 5' RACE reads using MiXCR and keeps one entry per CDR3 protein. The data contain approximately 700,000 distinct CDR3 sequences, approximately 18% of them singletons. The same sample was also used in a study of T cells expressing NK-cell markers.

This TCR derives from a woman between 18 and 29 years old in good health. Sequenced sample: PBMCs. The gene calls are TRBV29-1 and TRBJ2-1; D perhaps matches TRBD2 (6 bases). The DNA of the CDR3 is TGCAGCGTTGGTCTAGCGAGGACCTCGGAAAATGAGCAGTTCTTC. It codes for CSVGLARTSENEQFF.